The 19 T cell receptor beta chains below were found in one sample sequenced in a study of T cell changes during pregnancy in multiple sclerosis. Using immunoSEQ multiplex PCR, the repertoire was profiled, and TCRdb retains in-frame clones only, with some absent. Here the sample spans roughly 100,000 clones, about nine tenths being singletons. The sequenced sample was peripheral blood, obtained after pregnancy. These receptors were taken from a female donor with multiple sclerosis, enrolled in a pregnancy study.

V gene TRBV5-1 combines with J gene TRBJ1-4; D might be TRBD1 (5 bases). This CDR3 is built from 14 residues. Germline CDR1 SGHRS, CDR2 YFSETQ. The V gene lost 3 bases and the J gene lost 8 bases, with 14 bases spanning the gap. The CDR3 loop is CASSWGGDHEKLFF. CDR3 nucleotide sequence: TGCGCCAGCAGCTGGGGAGGGGATCACGAAAAACTGTTTTTT.

V usage is TRBV6-6 and J usage is TRBJ1-3; D ambiguous. V was trimmed by 2 bases and J by 1 base, leaving 6 bases between them. The CDR3 runs to 14 residues. In germline, CDR1 is MNHNY, CDR2 SVGAGI (reference sequence). The CDR3 sequence is CASSYVESGNTIYF. The CDR3 DNA reads TGTGCCAGCAGTTACGTAGAGTCTGGAAACACCATATATTTT.

The V gene is TRBV5-1, the J gene TRBJ2-7; 12 positions agree with TRBD1. The CDR3 is made up of 16 amino acids. V gave up 1 base and J gave up 6 bases; unmatched junction bases: 8. From germline, CDR1 is SGHRS and CDR2 YFSETQ. CDR3: CASSLSTGQGAGEQYF. CDR3 nucleotide sequence: TGCGCCAGCAGCTTGAGTACGGGACAGGGGGCGGGCGAGCAGTACTTC.

This chain connects TRBV2 to TRBJ1-1; D call uncertain. The CDR3 is 12 amino acids. Per the germline V gene, CDR1 is SNHLY and CDR2 is FYNNEI. Trimming left V 2 bases short and J 1 base short, with 2 bases between. This chain's CDR3 is CASSEQNTEAFF. As DNA, the CDR3 is TGTGCCAGCAGTGAACAGAACACTGAAGCTTTCTTT.

This chain uses TRBV7-3 with TRBJ2-1; no reliable D call. Looked up from germline, CDR1 is SGHTA and CDR2 is FQGTGA. The V and J ends lost 4 bases and 0 bases respectively, with 10 bases between them. The CDR3 length is 15 residues. For the CDR3, the DNA is TGTGCCAGCAGCTCGTACTCGAGCTCCTACAATGAGCAGTTCTTC. This encodes CASSSYSSSYNEQFF.

V gene TRBV7-6 combines with J gene TRBJ2-1, with a weak D call TRBD1 (6 bases). This CDR3 region has 16 residues. In germline, CDR1 is SGHVS, CDR2 FNYEAQ. The V end was cut by 8 bases, the J end by 7 bases, with 24 bases between. The CDR3 here is CASGFTYREVWNEQFF. Here the CDR3 DNA reads TGTGCCAGCGGATTCACCTACAGGGAAGTGTGGAATGAGCAGTTCTTC.

DNA of the CDR3: TGTGCCATCAGCCCCTCGTGGCAGGCCCGTAATGAAAAACTGTTTTTT. Residues: CAISPSWQARNEKLFF. The rearrangement uses TRBV10-3 and TRBJ1-4; no reliable D call. Between the trimmed V and J ends, which lost 6 bases and 4 bases, there was a span of 18 bases. The CDR3 loop spans 16 amino acids. CDR1 and CDR2 from the germline V gene are ENHRY and SYGVKD.

This chain connects TRBV5-1 to TRBJ1-2, with 7 bases matching TRBD1. Germline values: CDR1 SGHRS, CDR2 YFSETQ. The junction had 6 bases not matched to a gene; V was cut back by 4 bases and J by 0 bases. The CDR3 contains 15 residues. This chain's CDR3 is CASSPGTATNYGYTF. CDR3 in DNA: TGCGCCAGCAGCCCCGGGACAGCGACTAACTATGGCTACACCTTC.

CDR3 residues: CASSFLPGQEAEKLFF. CDR3 nucleotides: TGCGCCAGCAGCTTTCTTCCGGGACAGGAGGCTGAAAAACTGTTTTTT. This chain links TRBV5-1 with TRBJ1-4, with 8 nucleotides matching TRBD1. Germline V lookup: CDR1 SGHRS, CDR2 YFSETQ. V lost 2 bases, J lost 7 bases, and 10 bases stayed unmatched. This CDR3 is built from 16 residues.

The V and J genes are TRBV19 and TRBJ1-5; D might be TRBD1 (6 bases). The CDR3 length is 14 residues. The germline V gene encodes CDR1 LNHDA and CDR2 SQIVND (reference sequence). V was clipped by 5 bases and J by 5 bases, with 13 bases between them. The CDR3 loop is CASSLQGVDQPQHF. DNA of the CDR3: TGTGCCAGTAGTTTACAGGGCGTCGATCAGCCCCAGCATTTT.

The V and J genes are TRBV6-5 and TRBJ1-4; D remains ambiguous. CDR1 is MNHEY and CDR2 is SVGAGI in the germline V gene. Trimming removed 6 bases from V and 8 bases from J, with 16 bases in between. The CDR3 is 14 amino acids. The CDR3: CASSLTRGSEKLFF. The CDR3, as DNA: TGTGCCAGCAGCCTGACCCGCGGTAGCGAAAAACTGTTTTTT.

This chain uses TRBV7-3 with TRBJ2-3; a possible D gene is TRBD2 (5 bases). CDR1 is SGHTA and CDR2 is FQGTGA in the germline V gene. Trimming pared 4 bases from V and 7 bases from J, leaving 12 bases between. CDR3 size: 13 residues. CDR3 loop: CASSSSHLNTQYF. For the CDR3, the DNA is TGTGCCAGCAGCTCTAGCCATCTTAATACGCAGTATTTT.

V and J are TRBV30 and TRBJ2-7; 7 nucleotides agree with TRBD2. In germline, CDR1 is GTSNPN, CDR2 SVGIG (reference sequence). The CDR3 sequence is 16 residues long. Unmatched junction bases numbered 12, after V lost 0 bases and J lost 4 bases. This CDR3 is CAWSVSWRGTHYEQYF. CDR3 bases: TGTGCCTGGAGTGTATCCTGGCGGGGGACCCATTACGAGCAGTACTTC.

This clone was counted between two and nine times. The J gene is TRBJ1-1, the V gene TRBV10-3, with D possibly being TRBD1 (6 bases). Germline CDR1 and CDR2: ENHRY and SYGVKD. The CDR3 length is 13 residues. The V gene lost 6 bases and the J gene lost 4 bases, with 12 bases spanning the gap. In DNA, the CDR3 is TGTGCCATCAGCGTACAGGGTTCCACTGAAGCTTTCTTT. This codes for CAISVQGSTEAFF.

The CDR3 DNA is TGTGCCAGCAGCTTGGGGCAGGGTAGGGGCTACACCTTC. Translating gives CASSLGQGRGYTF. The chain has TRBV5-6 and TRBJ1-2; D is possibly TRBD1 (5 bases). CDR3 length equals 13 residues. V was clipped by 0 bases and J by 8 bases, with 11 bases between them. Germline CDR1 reads SGHDT; CDR2 reads YYEEEE.

The rearrangement uses TRBV9 and TRBJ2-7; the match to TRBD2 covers 9 bases. This CDR3 comprises 15 residues. Germline V CDR1 and CDR2: SGDLS, YYNGEE. V was pared by 0 bases and J by 3 bases, with 4 bases of the junction left unmatched. CDR3 amino acids: CASSVEDSGGYEQYF. CDR3 sequence (DNA): TGTGCCAGCAGCGTAGAGGATAGCGGGGGCTACGAGCAGTACTTC.

This clone was recorded only once. For the CDR3, the DNA is TGTGCCAGCAGCTTAGGGACTAGCGGGGGGTGGTACTTC. This sequence encodes CASSLGTSGGWYF. The chain carries TRBV7-2 and TRBJ2-7; 14 positions match TRBD2. Germline CDR1 SGHTA, CDR2 FQGNSA. The CDR3 is 13 residues long. With V trimmed by 1 base and J by 12 bases, 2 bases remained unmatched.

The chain recombines TRBV9 with TRBJ1-1, with 7 bases that match TRBD1. Per germline, CDR1 SGDLS and CDR2 YYNGEE. The ends lost 2 bases at V and 0 bases at J; junction bases unmatched: 13. The CDR3 spans 18 residues. The CDR3 DNA sequence: TGTGCCAGCAGCGTCGATGAGGGGGCCCCTTTCTTGAACACTGAAGCTTTCTTT. This sequence encodes CASSVDEGAPFLNTEAFF. Variable domain in full (rest from reference TRBV9 and TRBJ1-1): DSGVTQTPKHLITATGQRVTLRCSPRSGDLSVYWYQQSLDQGLQFLIQYYNGEERAKGNILERFSAQQFPDLHSELNLSSLELGDSALYFCASSVDEGAPFLNTEAFFGQGTRLTVV.

The chain joins TRBV5-4 to TRBJ2-7; the match to TRBD1 covers 7 bases. The junction had 6 bases not matched to a gene; V was cut back by 1 base and J by 2 bases. CDR1 is SGHNT and CDR2 is YYREEE in the germline V gene (reference sequence). The CDR3 sequence is 15 residues long. This CDR3 reads CASSLRQGATYEQYF. The CDR3 DNA reads as TGTGCCAGCAGCTTGAGACAGGGCGCTACCTACGAGCAGTACTTC.